The 23 T cell receptor beta chains below were found in one sample sequenced in a study of T cell repertoires in cytomegalovirus infection (dated by TCRdb to about 2019). The treatment or condition label, read with the paper, signifies: in vitro stimulation with specific CMV peptide epitopes to enrich CMV-specific T cells. Which antigens these TCRs recognize remains unknown. For sequencing, an Illumina HiSeq 1500 was employed. TCRdb trimmed the raw reads at Q25, called clones with MiXCR and kept productive beta chains. Each entry merges the rows of one CDR3 protein and shows their most common DNA and genes. The sample records about 55,000 distinct CDR3 sequences, around 18% of which are singletons. The top ten constitute around 64% of the sample. The starting material was CD8+ T cells from cultured PBMCs, obtained from culture after CMV antigen stimulation. These receptors were taken from a human donor in good health (CMV status not recorded). Some clones in this sample may be carry-over from other donors' samples.

A few counts support this clonotype. V gene TRBV30 combines with J gene TRBJ1-2; the D is unclear. This CDR3 spans 13 amino acids. Trimming pared 0 bases from V and 6 bases from J, leaving 11 bases between. CDR1 GTSNPN and CDR2 SVGIG come from the germline V gene (reference sequence). The CDR3 here is CAWSVSGLDGYTF. The CDR3 DNA is TGTGCCTGGAGTGTATCGGGATTGGATGGCTACACCTTC.

At least ten counts were recorded for this clonotype. The V call is TRBV27, the J call TRBJ2-1, with unresolved D. With 6 bases removed from V and 6 bases from J, the gap between germline ends came to 9 bases. The CDR3 consists of 12 residues. Germline lookup yields CDR1 MNHEY and CDR2 SMNVEV (reference sequence). The CDR3 spells CASSPSPNEQFF. In DNA form, the CDR3 reads TGTGCCAGCAGCCCCTCCCCCAATGAGCAGTTCTTC.

Only a few counts were recorded for this clonotype. Here the CDR3 DNA reads TGTGCCAGCAGCTTAGAACTAGATAGAGATACGCAGTATTTT. Protein product: CASSLELDRDTQYF. The chain recombines TRBV7-2 with TRBJ2-3; D is possibly TRBD2 (5 bases). Trimming took off 1 base at V and 5 bases at J, with 10 bases between the two ends. This CDR3 is built from 14 residues. CDR1 and CDR2 from the germline V gene are SGHTA and FQGNSA.

The rearrangement links TRBV10-3 to TRBJ2-1; 11 bases are a match to TRBD1. Germline V CDR1 and CDR2: ENHRY, SYGVKD. This CDR3 has 15 residues. J lost 10 bases, V lost 8 bases, and 13 bases had no gene match. The CDR3: CAIGGQGAFEMEQFF. CDR3 sequence (DNA): TGTGCCATCGGAGGACAGGGGGCCTTTGAAATGGAGCAGTTCTTC.

This clonotype was counted many times. The chain has TRBV7-2 and TRBJ2-2, with TRBD2 matching 11 bases. CDR1 and CDR2 from the germline V gene are SGHTA and FQGNSA. V was pared by 5 bases and J by 8 bases, with 10 bases of the junction left unmatched. The CDR3 is 16 amino acids. The DNA of the CDR3 is TGTGCCAGCAGCCGGATGACTAGCGGGACCTTGGGGGAGCTGTTTTTT. Protein: CASSRMTSGTLGELFF.

The genes are TRBV7-2 and TRBJ1-1, with D tentatively TRBD1 (5 bases). Looked up from germline, CDR1 is SGHTA and CDR2 is FQGNSA. CDR3 length: 15 residues. V lost 5 bases and J lost 4, with 17 bases in between. The CDR3 sequence is CASSHSGGRGTEAFF. The CDR3 nucleotides read TGTGCCAGCAGCCACTCGGGGGGTCGGGGCACTGAAGCTTTCTTT.

This clonotype was detected ten times or more. This chain links TRBV7-8 with TRBJ2-5; 8 bases match TRBD2. Trimming cost V 7 bases and J 2 bases; bases outside gene matches: 12. This CDR3 is 16 amino acids long. Germline CDR1 and CDR2: SGHVS and FQNEAQ. The CDR3 DNA is TGTGCCAGCACCTTGGGGGGTAGCGGGGATCAAGAGACCCAGTACTTC. Encoded protein: CASTLGGSGDQETQYF.

The genes are TRBV7-9 and TRBJ2-2; D is perhaps TRBD1 or TRBD2 (6 bases each). Trimming took 1 base from V and 2 from J, leaving 11 bases between them. The CDR3 contains 16 residues. CDR1 is SEHNR and CDR2 is FQNEAQ in the germline V gene (reference sequence). The CDR3 nucleotides are TGTGCCAGCAGCTTAGATCACGGGGGCAACACCGGGGAGCTGTTTTTT. Residues: CASSLDHGGNTGELFF. Looking up the rest from reference TRBV7-9 and TRBJ2-2 gives the full variable domain: DTGVSQNPRHKITKRGQNVTFRCDPISEHNRLYWYRQTLGQGPEFLTYFQNEAQLEKSRLLSDRFSAERPKGSFSTLEIQRTEQGDSAMYLCASSLDHGGNTGELFFGEGSRLTVL.

The chain has TRBV6-5 and TRBJ2-7; tentative D call: TRBD2 (6 bases). This CDR3 region has 15 residues. The V end was cut by 2 bases, the J end by 3 bases, with 14 bases between. CDR1 and CDR2 from the germline V gene are MNHEY and SVGAGI. The CDR3 region is CASSYIGRFNYEQYF. The CDR3 DNA is TGTGCCAGCAGTTACATAGGGAGGTTTAACTACGAGCAGTACTTC.

The chain carries TRBV6-5 and TRBJ2-7, with 10 bases matching TRBD2. The germline CDR1 and CDR2 sequences are MNHEY and SVGAGI. The CDR3 length is 14 residues. J lost 2 bases, V lost 5 bases, and 3 bases had no gene match. The CDR3 loop is CASSVGLAPYEQYF. Written as DNA, the CDR3 is TGTGCCAGCAGTGTGGGACTAGCGCCCTACGAGCAGTACTTC.

The chain combines TRBV27 with TRBJ2-1, with TRBD1 identical over 11 bases. CDR1 and CDR2 from the germline V gene are MNHEY and SMNVEV (reference sequence). There are 15 residues in the CDR3. The junction had 3 bases not matched to a gene; V was cut back by 3 bases and J by 5 bases. CDR3 region: CASSFGTGGHNEQFF. DNA for the CDR3: TGTGCCAGCAGTTTCGGGACAGGGGGTCACAATGAGCAGTTCTTC.

In this sample, this clonotype turned up a few times. The chain employs TRBV7-9 and TRBJ1-6; D may be TRBD1 (5 bases). CDR3 length: 13 residues. Trimming removed 6 bases at V and 7 bases at J, with 10 bases between. CDR1 is SEHNR and CDR2 is FQNEAQ in the germline V gene (reference sequence). The CDR3 DNA follows: TGTGCCAGCAGTTTCCCAGGGAATTCACCCCTCCACTTT. Translation: CASSFPGNSPLHF.

This clonotype was seen more than once but under ten times. The chain joins TRBV28 to TRBJ2-7; possibly TRBD2 for D (6 bases). With 6 bases removed from V and 2 bases from J, the gap between germline ends came to 17 bases. Germline-derived CDR1 and CDR2 are MDHEN and SYDVKM. CDR3 length: 15 residues. Here the CDR3 DNA reads TGTGCCAGCAGCCAGATATGGGACTCTGCCTACGAGCAGTACTTC. Its protein product is CASSQIWDSAYEQYF.

This clonotype was seen just once. The genes are TRBV11-2 and TRBJ2-1, with D unresolved. V gave up 5 bases and J gave up 4 bases, with 27 bases separating them. This CDR3 is 19 amino acids long. CDR1 and CDR2 from the germline V gene are SGHAT and FQNNGV. The CDR3 DNA reads as TGTGCCAGCAGCAGCGATACCCCTTCGACCTTTCGATCTTACAATGAGCAGTTCTTC. Translated, it gives CASSSDTPSTFRSYNEQFF.

This chain joins TRBV4-3 and TRBJ1-6, with no clear D. CDR1 is LGHNA, CDR2 YSLEER, per germline. CDR3 length equals 16 residues. Trimming cost V 0 bases and J 4 bases, with 10 bases left between them. The CDR3 reads CASSQDLLTYNSPLHF. For the CDR3, the DNA is TGCGCCAGCAGCCAAGACCTGCTAACATATAATTCACCCCTCCACTTT.

V is TRBV4-3 and J is TRBJ1-3; D unresolved. CDR1 LGHNA and CDR2 YSLEER come from the germline V gene. The V end lost 0 bases, the J end lost 0 bases, and 6 bases lay between the germline ends. CDR3 length: 15 residues. Here the CDR3 DNA reads TGCGCCAGCAGCCAAGATACCGGCTCTGGAAACACCATATATTTT. Its translation: CASSQDTGSGNTIYF.

The sample holds many counts of this clonotype. V is TRBV7-9 and J is TRBJ1-6, with no clear D. V lost 1 base and J 13 bases, leaving 8 bases between the germline ends. The V gene's germline CDR1 is SEHNR and CDR2 FQNEAQ (reference sequence). The CDR3 extends over 12 amino acids. CDR3 sequence: CASSLGYWPLHF. The CDR3 bases are TGTGCCAGCAGCTTAGGCTATTGGCCCCTCCACTTT.

This clonotype occurred a few times. The chain couples TRBV7-6 to TRBJ2-1, with 10 bases matching TRBD1. The V and J ends lost 5 bases and 1 base, in that order; junction bases with no gene match: 5. Germline CDR1 SGHVS, CDR2 FNYEAQ. CDR3 length: 16 amino acids. The CDR3 is CASSNRDRGSYNEQFF. The DNA for the CDR3 is TGTGCCAGCAGCAACCGGGACAGGGGTTCCTACAATGAGCAGTTCTTC.

The rearrangement uses TRBV9 and TRBJ1-1; D is perhaps TRBD1 (6 bases). With 0 bases removed from V and 6 bases from J, the gap between germline ends came to 12 bases. This CDR3 has 14 residues. Germline CDR1 is SGDLS and CDR2 is YYNGEE. The CDR3 DNA is TGTGCCAGCAGCGTAGGGCCGGGGGCGGCTGAAGCTTTCTTT. Its translation is CASSVGPGAAEAFF.

This clonotype was detected many times. CDR3 DNA sequence: TGTGCCAGCAGCCGGCAAGGGGGTACGGGGGAGACCCAGTACTTC. This translates into CASSRQGGTGETQYF. The chain is built from TRBV7-2 and TRBJ2-5; TRBD1 might be the D (6 bases). The CDR3 covers 15 residues. The V gene's germline CDR1 is SGHTA and CDR2 FQGNSA. Trimming took off 5 bases at V and 5 bases at J, with 18 bases between the two ends. Complete variable domain (other parts from reference TRBV7-2 and TRBJ2-5): GAGVSQSPSNKVTEKGKDVELRCDPISGHTALYWYRQSLGQGLEFLIYFQGNSAPDKSGLPSDRFSAERTGGSVSTLTIQRTQQEDSAVYLCASSRQGGTGETQYFGPGTRLLVL.

This clonotype appeared many times. The rearrangement joins TRBV7-2 to TRBJ2-3; D is possibly TRBD2 (5 bases). V was shortened by 1 base and J by 5 bases, with 13 bases between the two germline ends. The germline CDR1 and CDR2 sequences are SGHTA and FQGNSA. The CDR3 is 15 residues long. The CDR3, as DNA: TGTGCCAGCAGCTTAGTTTTATCGGAGGTAGATACGCAGTATTTT. As protein: CASSLVLSEVDTQYF.

Only a few counts were recorded for this clonotype. V gene TRBV7-2 combines with J gene TRBJ2-7, with D possibly matching TRBD1 (6 bases). V lost 5 bases and J lost 0, with 14 bases in between. This CDR3 has 15 amino acids. Per the germline V gene, CDR1 is SGHTA and CDR2 is FQGNSA. CDR3 DNA: TGTGCCAGCAGCGGGTACGGACAGAGCTCCTACGAGCAGTACTTC. Translation: CASSGYGQSSYEQYF.

The rearrangement uses TRBV7-3 and TRBJ2-2; possibly TRBD2 for D (5 bases). Germline CDR1 SGHTA, CDR2 FQGTGA. Trimming removed 3 bases at V and 8 bases at J, with 13 bases between. The length of the CDR3 is 14 residues. CDR3 nucleotide sequence: TGTGCCAGCAGCTTCTCGGGGAGAGCTGGGGAGCTGTTTTTT. Protein product: CASSFSGRAGELFF.